Listed below are T cell receptor beta chains from one sample, sequenced in a study of blood T cell repertoires in COVID-19. Assay: immunoSEQ multiplex PCR; the TCRdb copy retains only in-frame clones and omits some. Found here are about 140,000 clones, just under 85% of them singletons; the top ten hold about 3.4%. The specimen was PBMCs or T cells enriched from blood (not recorded which). Source of these receptors: a woman aged 45-65 years with acute COVID-19. Both conserved end residues are part of each CDR3. Fields, in order: V gene, clone size, D gene, J gene, CDR3 protein, CDR3 DNA. A D gene is named only where the DNA matches it firmly. A clone size is listed for some rows: how often the clone was seen (once, few, many), or a class if it is expanded.

V gene: TRBV19; clone size: -; D gene: -; J gene: TRBJ1-1; CDR3 protein: CASSIARGNTEAFF; CDR3 DNA: TGTGCCAGTAGTATAGCAAGGGGGAACACTGAAGCTTTCTTT
V gene: TRBV19; clone size: -; D gene: -; J gene: TRBJ2-5; CDR3 protein: CASSSRSSGIYQETQYF; CDR3 DNA: TGTGCCAGTAGTAGTCGCTCGTCAGGGATCTACCAAGAGACCCAGTACTTC
V gene: TRBV5-6; clone size: -; D gene: TRBD1; J gene: TRBJ2-7; CDR3 protein: CASSLTGTGIYEQYF; CDR3 DNA: TGTGCCAGCAGCTTAACCGGGACAGGGATATACGAGCAGTACTTC
V gene: TRBV19; clone size: -; D gene: TRBD1; J gene: TRBJ2-5; CDR3 protein: CASAQGAKETQYF; CDR3 DNA: TGTGCCAGTGCACAGGGGGCAAAAGAGACCCAGTACTTC
V gene: TRBV11-3; clone size: -; D gene: TRBD2; J gene: TRBJ2-3; CDR3 protein: CASSTSSGTQYF; CDR3 DNA: TGTGCCAGCAGCACCTCTAGCGGGACGCAGTATTTT
V gene: TRBV6-5; clone size: -; D gene: -; J gene: TRBJ2-1; CDR3 protein: CASSFRGDPYNEQFF; CDR3 DNA: TGTGCCAGCAGTTTTCGGGGAGACCCCTACAATGAGCAGTTCTTC
V gene: TRBV6-5; clone size: -; D gene: TRBD2; J gene: TRBJ2-3; CDR3 protein: CASSTSGRARYTQYF; CDR3 DNA: TGTGCCAGCAGTACCAGCGGGAGGGCCCGGTATACGCAGTATTTT
V gene: TRBV19; clone size: -; D gene: -; J gene: TRBJ1-1; CDR3 protein: CASSIEAARNTEAFF; CDR3 DNA: TGTGCCAGTAGTATAGAAGCGGCGAGGAACACTGAAGCTTTCTTT
V gene: TRBV11-3; clone size: -; D gene: -; J gene: TRBJ2-5; CDR3 protein: CASSLSRDTAGTQYF; CDR3 DNA: TGTGCCAGCAGCTTAAGTAGGGATACCGCGGGGACCCAGTACTTC
V gene: TRBV7-9; clone size: -; D gene: -; J gene: TRBJ2-3; CDR3 protein: CASSLVMGALKTDTQYF; CDR3 DNA: TGTGCCAGCAGCTTAGTTATGGGGGCACTAAAAACAGATACGCAGTATTTT
V gene: TRBV7-3; clone size: -; D gene: -; J gene: TRBJ1-3; CDR3 protein: CASSLKFIRDSGNTIYF; CDR3 DNA: TGTGCCAGCAGCTTAAAGTTTATTCGGGACTCTGGAAACACCATATATTTT
V gene: TRBV15; clone size: -; D gene: -; J gene: TRBJ2-2; CDR3 protein: CATSGSSVGFGELFF; CDR3 DNA: TGTGCCACCAGCGGGAGTAGCGTAGGGTTCGGGGAGCTGTTTTTT
V gene: TRBV5-5; clone size: -; D gene: TRBD2; J gene: TRBJ2-1; CDR3 protein: CASSLEPGLAGGRNEQFF; CDR3 DNA: TGTGCCAGCAGCTTGGAGCCGGGACTAGCGGGAGGGAGGAATGAGCAGTTCTTC
V gene: TRBV10-1; clone size: -; D gene: TRBD2; J gene: TRBJ2-7; CDR3 protein: CASSEHSGLAGHLYEQYF; CDR3 DNA: TGCGCCAGCAGTGAACACTCAGGACTAGCGGGGCACCTCTACGAGCAGTACTTC
V gene: TRBV27; clone size: -; D gene: -; J gene: TRBJ1-2; CDR3 protein: CASSLRTPQNGYTF; CDR3 DNA: TGTGCCAGCAGTTTACGGACACCCCAAAATGGCTACACCTTC
V gene: TRBV11-2; clone size: few; D gene: TRBD1; J gene: TRBJ2-1; CDR3 protein: CASSHRQGHEQFF; CDR3 DNA: TGTGCCAGCAGCCATAGACAGGGCCATGAGCAGTTCTTC
V gene: TRBV11-3; clone size: -; D gene: -; J gene: TRBJ2-7; CDR3 protein: CASSLSGDPYEQYF; CDR3 DNA: TGTGCCAGCAGCTTATCAGGGGATCCCTACGAGCAGTACTTC
V gene: TRBV5-4; clone size: -; D gene: -; J gene: TRBJ1-3; CDR3 protein: CASSVFYQNTIYF; CDR3 DNA: TGTGCCAGCAGCGTATTCTACCAAAACACCATATATTTT
V gene: TRBV7-9; clone size: -; D gene: -; J gene: TRBJ1-4; CDR3 protein: CASSRREGTNEKLFF; CDR3 DNA: TGTGCCAGCAGCCGACGGGAGGGAACTAATGAAAAACTGTTTTTT
V gene: TRBV27; clone size: -; D gene: -; J gene: TRBJ2-7; CDR3 protein: CASRMWTLGSYEQYF; CDR3 DNA: TGTGCCAGCAGAATGTGGACCCTTGGGAGCTACGAGCAGTACTTC
V gene: TRBV10-1; clone size: once; D gene: TRBD1; J gene: TRBJ2-3; CDR3 protein: CASSAGQGTDTQYF; CDR3 DNA: TGCGCCAGCAGTGCCGGACAGGGAACAGATACGCAGTATTTT
V gene: TRBV5-1; clone size: -; D gene: TRBD2; J gene: TRBJ2-2; CDR3 protein: CASSRAGGEVGELFF; CDR3 DNA: TGCGCCAGCAGCCGAGCGGGAGGCGAGGTCGGGGAGCTGTTTTTT
V gene: TRBV29-1; clone size: -; D gene: TRBD1; J gene: TRBJ1-2; CDR3 protein: CSFDRANYGYTF; CDR3 DNA: TGCAGCTTTGACAGGGCTAACTATGGCTACACCTTC
V gene: TRBV5-1; clone size: -; D gene: TRBD1; J gene: TRBJ1-1; CDR3 protein: CASSPQGDTEAFF; CDR3 DNA: TGCGCCAGCAGCCCACAGGGGGACACTGAAGCTTTCTTT
V gene: TRBV5-1; clone size: -; D gene: -; J gene: TRBJ1-6; CDR3 protein: CASSHDTATDYYNSPLHF; CDR3 DNA: TGCGCCAGCAGCCACGACACGGCCACCGATTATTATAATTCACCCCTCCACTTT
V gene: TRBV10-3; clone size: -; D gene: -; J gene: TRBJ2-6; CDR3 protein: CAIAPQGLDSGANVLTF; CDR3 DNA: TGTGCCATCGCCCCGCAGGGGCTGGACTCTGGGGCCAACGTCCTGACTTTC
V gene: TRBV15; clone size: -; D gene: TRBD1; J gene: TRBJ1-2; CDR3 protein: CATSSRGHSGYTF; CDR3 DNA: TGTGCCACCAGCAGCAGGGGGCATAGCGGCTACACCTTC
V gene: TRBV28; clone size: -; D gene: -; J gene: TRBJ2-5; CDR3 protein: CASSFKTHSETQYF; CDR3 DNA: TGTGCCAGCAGTTTCAAGACTCACTCAGAGACCCAGTACTTC
V gene: TRBV28; clone size: -; D gene: TRBD1; J gene: TRBJ1-1; CDR3 protein: CASPPTGMDMNTEAFF; CDR3 DNA: TGTGCCAGCCCCCCGACAGGGATGGACATGAACACTGAAGCTTTCTTT
V gene: TRBV3-1/TRBV3-2; clone size: -; D gene: -; J gene: TRBJ1-1; CDR3 protein: CASGGDSRNTEAFF; CDR3 DNA: TGTGCCAGCGGGGGGGACTCTCGAAACACTGAAGCTTTCTTT